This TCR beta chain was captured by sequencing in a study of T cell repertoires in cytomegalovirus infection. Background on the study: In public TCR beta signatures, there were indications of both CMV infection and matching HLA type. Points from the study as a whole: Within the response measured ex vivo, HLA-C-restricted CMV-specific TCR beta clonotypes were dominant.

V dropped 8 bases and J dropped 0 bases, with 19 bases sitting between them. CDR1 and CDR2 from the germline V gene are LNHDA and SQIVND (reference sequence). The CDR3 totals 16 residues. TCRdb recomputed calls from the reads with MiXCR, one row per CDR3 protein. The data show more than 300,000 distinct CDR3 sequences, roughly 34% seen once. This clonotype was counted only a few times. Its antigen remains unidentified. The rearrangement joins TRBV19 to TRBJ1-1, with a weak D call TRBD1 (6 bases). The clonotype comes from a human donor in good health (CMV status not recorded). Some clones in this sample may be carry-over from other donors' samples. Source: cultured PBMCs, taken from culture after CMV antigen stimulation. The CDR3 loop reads CASHPVRQAMNTEAFF. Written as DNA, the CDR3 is TGTGCCAGTCACCCGGTCCGACAGGCTATGAACACTGAAGCTTTCTTT.